This T cell receptor beta chain emerged from a study of T cell responses to AZD1222 COVID-19 vaccine. Whole-study findings and limits: Spike regions recognized by vaccine-associated CD4 TCRs spanned the protein, led by 160-218 and 743-854. AZD1222 recipients seropositive at baseline numbered only 5 to 7.

Produced via immunoSEQ multiplex PCR; TCRdb's table is partial and in-frame only. The repertoire holds more than 110,000 clones, with roughly 89% as singletons. V shed 7 bases and J shed 3 bases, with 15 bases lying between them. Germline V lookup: CDR1 SQVTM, CDR2 ANQGSEA. This CDR3 has 13 amino acids. Concerning this clone itself: Its antigen is still unknown.

Specimen: peripheral blood, collected on day 0 of AZD1222 vaccination. This chain links TRBV29-1 with TRBJ1-1; tentatively, D is TRBD1 (5 bases). This TCR was sampled from an adult in good health. Written as DNA, the CDR3 is TGCAGCGGTGTACAAGGGGATGACACTGAAGCTTTCTTT. Translated, it gives CSGVQGDDTEAFF.